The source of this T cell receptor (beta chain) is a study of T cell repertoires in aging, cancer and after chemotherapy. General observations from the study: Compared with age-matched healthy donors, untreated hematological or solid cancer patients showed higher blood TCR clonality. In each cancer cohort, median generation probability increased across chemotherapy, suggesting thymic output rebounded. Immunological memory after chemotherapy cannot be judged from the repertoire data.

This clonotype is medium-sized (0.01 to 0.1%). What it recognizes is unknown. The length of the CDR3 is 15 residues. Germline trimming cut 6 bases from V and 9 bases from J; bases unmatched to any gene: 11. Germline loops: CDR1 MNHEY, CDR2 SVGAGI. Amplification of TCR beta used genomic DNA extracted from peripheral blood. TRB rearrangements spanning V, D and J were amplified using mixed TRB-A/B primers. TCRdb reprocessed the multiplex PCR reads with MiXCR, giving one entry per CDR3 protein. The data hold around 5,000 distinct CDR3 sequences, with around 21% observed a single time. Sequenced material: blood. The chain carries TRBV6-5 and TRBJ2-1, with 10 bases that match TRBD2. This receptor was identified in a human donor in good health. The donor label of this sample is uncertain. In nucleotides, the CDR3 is TGTGCCAGCAGCAACCATCATAGCGGGAGGACTGAGCAGTTCTTC. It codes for CASSNHHSGRTEQFF.